This T cell receptor (beta chain) appears in the sequencing data of a study of identical twins. Remarks on this clonotype: As yet, its antigen is unknown.

General observations from the study: Out-of-frame TCR alpha sharing observed in monozygotic twins exceeded model estimates. Out-of-frame alpha sequences shared by twins were enriched for low generation probability. Cord blood's abundant beta clonotypes had fewer insertions, unlike memory repertoires.

TCRdb reprocessed the 5' RACE reads via MiXCR and lists one record per CDR3 protein. The sample lists roughly 1,500,000 distinct CDR3 sequences, about 32% occurring once. From germline, CDR1 is DFQATT and CDR2 SNEGSKA (reference sequence). There are 11 residues in the CDR3. The gene calls are TRBV20-1 and TRBJ2-5; D remains unclear. Judging by the DNA end, TRBJ2-7 fits better; the J call may be wrong. Specimen: cord blood. The TCR comes from a newborn girl in good health. The CDR3 sequence is CSANHRYEQYF. CDR3 DNA sequence: TGCAGTGCAAACCACCGATACGAGCAGTACTTC.